These 7 T cell receptor beta chains share one sample of origin, sequenced in a study of shared clonotypes between healthy human individuals (dated by TCRdb to the early 2020s). The library relied on the immunoSEQ multiplex PCR assay. TCRdb took over this immuneACCESS table, retaining in-frame rearrangements with V and J assigned. Such tables are incomplete; in checked studies, under half of the missing clones stem from an unresolved V gene, and the remainder is unexplained. For this sample there are just under 350,000 clones; less than 75% appear just once. The ten largest clonotypes hold roughly a tenth of the sample. The sample comprised memory CD4+ T cells sorted from blood. The sample's cell subset or site label is to be understood as: CD45RA-negative fraction. These receptors were collected from a man under 40 in good health.

The chain uses TRBV11-2 and TRBJ2-1, with no clear D. The V and J ends lost 3 bases and 9 bases respectively, with 9 bases between them. The germline V gene has CDR1 SGHAT and CDR2 FQNNGV. The CDR3 is 12 residues long. This CDR3 is CASSFPPGEQFF. DNA for the CDR3: TGTGCCAGCAGCTTCCCCCCGGGTGAGCAGTTCTTC.

The chain couples TRBV6-6 to TRBJ1-5; D not resolved. V was pared by 7 bases and J by 3 bases, with 16 bases between. Germline lookup yields CDR1 MNHNY and CDR2 SVGAGI (reference sequence). The CDR3 has 15 amino acids. The DNA of the CDR3 is TGTGCCAGCACCGACGTCCTAGGTCCCAATCAGCCCCAGCATTTT. This codes for CASTDVLGPNQPQHF.

This chain connects TRBV6-1 to TRBJ2-7, with D hard to call. Germline values: CDR1 MNHNS, CDR2 SASEGT. The CDR3 contains 12 residues. The V and J ends lost 4 bases and 0 bases respectively, with 4 bases between them. DNA for the CDR3: TGTGCCAGCAGTGGGGTCTCCTACGAGCAGTACTTC. Translated: CASSGVSYEQYF.

DNA for the CDR3: TGCAGTGCGGGAGAGACAGATACGCAGTATTTT. Protein product: CSAGETDTQYF. This chain connects TRBV20-1 to TRBJ2-3; possible D gene TRBD2, 5 bases. Germline assignment: CDR1 DFQATT and CDR2 SNEGSKA (reference sequence). The CDR3 sequence is 11 residues long. Trimming pared 6 bases from V and 3 bases from J, leaving 7 bases between.

V gene TRBV7-2 combines with J gene TRBJ2-5; D call uncertain. Germline CDR1 reads SGHTA; CDR2 reads FQGNSA. CDR3 length: 14 residues. With 5 bases removed from V and 9 bases from J, the gap between germline ends came to 19 bases. Here the CDR3 reads CASSPGSSWVAQYF. The CDR3 DNA reads TGTGCCAGCAGCCCGGGCAGTTCCTGGGTGGCCCAGTACTTC.

The J gene is TRBJ2-3, the V gene TRBV19, with 8 bases fitting TRBD1. Germline-derived CDR1 and CDR2 are LNHDA and SQIVND (reference sequence). The V segment lost 10 bases and the J segment 8 bases; nucleotides outside the gene matches: 11. There are 13 residues in the CDR3. The CDR3 bases are TGTGCCACGAAGCCAGGACAGGGAGGTACGCAGTATTTT. The encoded protein is CATKPGQGGTQYF.

The gene calls are TRBV7-8 and TRBJ2-5; unclear D gene. The CDR3 contains 15 residues. Germline V gives CDR1 SGHVS, CDR2 FQNEAQ. Trimming removed 3 bases from V and 3 bases from J, with 14 bases in between. Here the CDR3 reads CASSFTILREETQYF. CDR3 in DNA: TGTGCCAGCAGCTTCACTATATTAAGGGAAGAGACCCAGTACTTC.